Shown below are 23 T cell receptor beta chains from a single sample sequenced in a study of shared clonotypes between healthy human individuals. The method was immunoSEQ multiplex PCR; TCRdb's version includes in-frame clones alone and lacks a portion of them. Seen here are just over 2,000,000 clones, less than 95% observed once, and the top ten hold about 1.1%. Naive CD8 isolation took CD45RO-negative cells positively selected for CCR7 and excluded terminally differentiated effector memory CD45RA+ cells. The sequenced sample was naive CD8+ T cells sorted from blood. The receptors were sampled from a young man in good health.

This chain connects TRBV12-5 to TRBJ2-7; a possible D gene is TRBD1 (5 bases). There are 14 residues in the CDR3. V lost 4 bases to trimming and J lost 1 base, with 11 bases between them. Per germline, CDR1 LGHNT and CDR2 FRNRAP. In DNA, the CDR3 is TGTGCTAGTGGTTGGTCCCCAGGGTCCTACGAGCAGTACTTC. Encoded protein: CASGWSPGSYEQYF.

The V and J genes are TRBV27 and TRBJ2-7; D uncertain. V gave up 2 bases and J gave up 7 bases, with 12 bases separating them. The CDR3 covers 13 residues. Germline V gene data show CDR1 as MNHEY and CDR2 as SMNVEV (reference sequence). CDR3 DNA sequence: TGTGCCAGCAGTTTAACAGTCACGGAGGAGCAGTACTTC. It encodes CASSLTVTEEQYF.

The V gene is TRBV2, the J gene TRBJ2-5; tentatively, D is TRBD2 (6 bases). CDR1 is SNHLY, CDR2 FYNNEI, per germline. Trimming cost V 3 bases and J 4 bases, with 21 bases left between them. The CDR3 runs to 17 residues. CDR3 bases: TGTGCCAGCAGTGATAGACCCCCCGGGTGGGAGGTAGAGACCCAGTACTTC. It encodes CASSDRPPGWEVETQYF.

The chain carries TRBV4-3 and TRBJ2-1; 7 bases fit TRBD2. This CDR3 region has 16 residues. J lost 2 bases, V lost 4 bases, and 8 bases had no gene match. The germline CDR1 and CDR2 sequences are LGHNA and YSLEER. CDR3 protein: CASSRGGSGTYNEQFF. The DNA for the CDR3 is TGCGCCAGCAGCCGCGGGGGTAGCGGAACCTACAATGAGCAGTTCTTC.

As regards this clone: This specimen includes other DNA sequences encoding the same CDR3. The chain uses TRBV5-6 and TRBJ2-7, with D unclear. V shed 0 bases and J shed 0 bases, with 7 bases lying between them. The CDR3 consists of 14 residues. CDR1 is SGHDT and CDR2 is YYEEEE in the germline V gene. CDR3 sequence reads: CASSLGLSSYEQYF. CDR3 DNA: TGTGCCAGCAGCTTGGGGCTGAGCTCCTACGAGCAGTACTTC.

This clone was picked up one time. V and J are TRBV27 and TRBJ2-2; TRBD1 agrees at 10 bases. Losses at the gene ends were 6 bases for V and 5 bases for J; bases not matched to a gene: 6. The CDR3 is 15 amino acids. CDR1 and CDR2 from the germline V gene are MNHEY and SMNVEV (reference sequence). This chain's CDR3 is CASSLTGGLTGELFF. For the CDR3, the DNA is TGTGCCAGCAGCCTGACAGGGGGCCTTACCGGGGAGCTGTTTTTT.

CDR3 loop: CASSQVAGGTNTGELFF. CDR3 sequence (DNA): TGCGCCAGCAGCCAAGTGGCGGGAGGGACGAACACCGGGGAGCTGTTTTTT. The chain couples TRBV4-3 to TRBJ2-2, with 9 bases aligning to TRBD2. CDR3 length equals 17 residues. Germline V gene sequence: CDR1 LGHNA, CDR2 YSLEER. Trimming cost V 1 base and J 0 bases; bases outside gene matches: 3.

V usage is TRBV5-4 and J usage is TRBJ2-7, with 7 bases identical to TRBD2. Trimming took 2 bases from V and 3 from J; bases not matched to a gene: 8. The CDR3 is made up of 15 amino acids. The germline CDR1 and CDR2 sequences are SGHNT and YYREEE (reference sequence). CDR3 DNA: TGTGCCAGCAGCTTCCTAACCGGGACTATCTACGAGCAGTACTTC. As protein: CASSFLTGTIYEQYF.

This clone was counted between two and nine times. V usage is TRBV6-6 and J usage is TRBJ2-1; D is undetermined. The CDR3 is 14 residues long. Germline values: CDR1 MNHNY, CDR2 SVGAGI (reference sequence). The V and J ends lost 7 bases and 4 bases respectively, with 14 bases between them. This CDR3 is CASTERVLYNEQFF. In nucleotides, the CDR3 is TGTGCCAGCACCGAACGGGTGCTGTACAATGAGCAGTTCTTC.

The chain has TRBV5-4 and TRBJ1-2; 8 nucleotides match TRBD1. The length of the CDR3 is 14 residues. The junction had 7 bases not matched to a gene; V was cut back by 4 bases and J by 5 bases. Germline lookup yields CDR1 SGHNT and CDR2 YYREEE (reference sequence). CDR3 loop: CASSTGQGGYGYTF. The CDR3 nucleotides read TGTGCCAGCAGCACCGGACAGGGCGGATATGGCTACACCTTC.

V and J are TRBV27 and TRBJ2-7; D remains ambiguous. The germline V gene encodes CDR1 MNHEY and CDR2 SMNVEV (reference sequence). The length of the CDR3 is 16 residues. Trimming stripped 5 bases from V and 2 bases from J, with 19 bases between. In nucleotides, the CDR3 is TGTGCCAGCAGTCCCAGCATGGGGTTATTAACCTACGAGCAGTACTTC. Protein: CASSPSMGLLTYEQYF.

The rearrangement uses TRBV5-1 and TRBJ2-2; D gene ambiguous. The CDR3 consists of 15 residues. V was pared by 0 bases and J by 2 bases, with 8 bases between. Germline V gene lookup returns CDR1 SGHRS and CDR2 YFSETQ. DNA for the CDR3: TGCGCCAGCAGCTTGGAAGGAACTAACACCGGGGAGCTGTTTTTT. As protein: CASSLEGTNTGELFF. The whole variable domain, remainder taken from reference TRBV5-1 and TRBJ2-2, is KAGVTQTPRYLIKTRGQQVTLSCSPISGHRSVSWYQQTPGQGLQFLFEYFSETQRNKGNFPGRFSGRQFSNSRSEMNVSTLELGDSALYLCASSLEGTNTGELFFGEGSRLTVL.

The chain joins TRBV7-9 to TRBJ2-1; 11 bases agree with TRBD2. CDR3 size: 16 residues. Trimming removed 1 base from V and 7 bases from J; junction bases left unmatched: 6. Germline V CDR1 and CDR2: SEHNR, FQNEAQ (reference sequence). Here the CDR3 reads CASSLDASGRNNEQFF. The CDR3 bases are TGTGCCAGCAGCTTAGATGCTAGCGGGAGGAATAATGAGCAGTTCTTC.

In this sample, this clone turned up once. Other DNA sequences of this sample code for an identical CDR3. The J gene is TRBJ2-7, the V gene TRBV30, with D perhaps matching TRBD2 (5 bases). Germline CDR1 is GTSNPN and CDR2 is SVGIG (reference sequence). The V end lost 0 bases, the J end lost 5 bases, and 8 bases lay between the germline ends. The CDR3 is 12 amino acids. The CDR3 loop is CAWSVSGDEQYF. The DNA for the CDR3 is TGTGCCTGGAGTGTATCCGGGGACGAGCAGTACTTC.

The V and J genes are TRBV6-1 and TRBJ2-7, with a tentative D call TRBD1 (6 bases). There are 14 residues in the CDR3. CDR1 MNHNS and CDR2 SASEGT come from the germline V gene. V was pared by 5 bases and J by 1 base, with 12 bases between. CDR3 loop: CASSSTGSSYEQYF. DNA for the CDR3: TGTGCCAGCAGTTCGACAGGTTCGTCCTACGAGCAGTACTTC.

The CDR3 nucleotides read TGTGCCAGCAGCTCCCAGGCCGGGTGGGTCACCAATGAGCAGTTCTTC. It specifies CASSSQAGWVTNEQFF. The chain has TRBV11-2 and TRBJ2-1; D remains unclear. Trimming left V 4 bases short and J 6 bases short, with 19 bases between. Germline CDR1 and CDR2: SGHAT and FQNNGV. The CDR3 spans 16 residues.

The gene calls are TRBV2 and TRBJ2-7; 9 bases agree with TRBD2. V lost 6 bases to trimming and J lost 5 bases; unmatched junction nucleotides: 8. This CDR3 is built from 14 residues. The V gene's germline CDR1 is SNHLY and CDR2 FYNNEI. The CDR3 region is CASRDPAGGDEQYF. For the CDR3, the DNA is TGTGCCAGCAGGGACCCGGCGGGAGGGGACGAGCAGTACTTC.

The chain has TRBV19 and TRBJ2-1; D is unresolved. Germline values: CDR1 LNHDA, CDR2 SQIVND (reference sequence). Trimming took off 3 bases at V and 5 bases at J, with 11 bases between the two ends. This CDR3 spans 14 amino acids. CDR3 residues: CASSMAPSDNEQFF. The CDR3 coding sequence is TGTGCCAGTAGTATGGCACCTTCCGACAATGAGCAGTTCTTC.

The chain links TRBV9 to TRBJ2-1; no definite D call. CDR1 SGDLS and CDR2 YYNGEE come from the germline V gene. This CDR3 region has 12 residues. Trimming left V 3 bases short and J 5 bases short, with 6 bases between. CDR3 in amino acids: CASSGTDNEQFF. The CDR3 DNA reads TGTGCCAGCAGCGGGACCGACAATGAGCAGTTCTTC.

The chain is built from TRBV11-2 and TRBJ2-7; tentative D call: TRBD1 (6 bases). CDR1 and CDR2 from the germline V gene are SGHAT and FQNNGV. This CDR3 is 14 amino acids long. Trimming pared 2 bases from V and 3 bases from J, leaving 11 bases between. This CDR3 is CASSLSRGSYEQYF. The CDR3, as DNA: TGTGCCAGCAGCTTAAGCAGGGGTAGCTACGAGCAGTACTTC.

The V call is TRBV9, the J call TRBJ2-5; tentative D call: TRBD1 (6 bases). The CDR3 runs 18 residues. CDR1 is SGDLS and CDR2 is YYNGEE in the germline V gene. V was clipped by 0 bases and J by 7 bases, with 25 bases between them. The CDR3 coding sequence is TGTGCCAGCAGCGTAGCTTCCCACGACGTGGGGGCCCCAGGGACCCAGTACTTC. Translation: CASSVASHDVGAPGTQYF.

This rearrangement joins TRBV4-1 to TRBJ2-3; 7 nucleotides align to TRBD1. From germline, CDR1 is MGHRA and CDR2 YSYEKL. The CDR3 loop spans 15 amino acids. J was trimmed by 2 bases and V by 2 bases; bases with no gene match: 4. In DNA, the CDR3 is TGCGCCAGCAGCCAACCGGGACAGCACACAGATACGCAGTATTTT. Encoded protein: CASSQPGQHTDTQYF.

Only a few counts were recorded for this clone. The genes are TRBV10-3 and TRBJ2-1, with TRBD2 matching over 8 bases. The CDR3 has 18 amino acids. The germline CDR1 and CDR2 sequences are ENHRY and SYGVKD. With V trimmed by 2 bases and J by 6 bases, 15 bases remained unmatched. Here the CDR3 reads CAISERPSLGTRVNEQFF. The CDR3 bases are TGTGCCATCAGTGAGCGTCCGTCCTTAGGGACTAGGGTCAATGAGCAGTTCTTC.